This T cell receptor beta chain was found in a study of T cell changes during pregnancy in multiple sclerosis. The protocol was immunoSEQ multiplex PCR, while the TCRdb copy is restricted to in-frame clones and leaves out a portion. The table includes roughly 36,000 clones, 90% to 95% detected once. V lost 4 bases to trimming and J lost 3 bases; unmatched junction nucleotides: 3. This CDR3 comprises 12 residues. CDR1 is GTSNPN, CDR2 SVGIG, per germline (reference sequence). The genes are TRBV30 and TRBJ2-7, with 7 bases matching TRBD2. The receptor's source is a female donor with multiple sclerosis, enrolled in a pregnancy study. The sample in question was CD8+ T cells from peripheral blood mononuclear cells, obtained in the second trimester of pregnancy. The CDR3 DNA is TGTGCCTGGACCCCGGGGGGCTACGAGCAGTACTTC. It yields the protein CAWTPGGYEQYF.